What follows are 12 T cell receptor beta chains derived from one specimen sequenced in a study of blood T cell repertoires in COVID-19. Measured with immunoSEQ multiplex PCR; TCRdb has only the in-frame clones, and not every one. There are about 64,000 clones in the sample; roughly 91% occur only once, and approximately 1.6% lies in the top ten. Sample: peripheral blood. The source of these receptors is a human donor in a cohort sampled during active COVID-19.

This clone was counted a few times. The V gene is TRBV21-1, the J gene TRBJ2-3; the D segment call TRBD2 is taken from the table without a DNA check. TRBV21-1 has pseudogene status. The CDR3 covers 13 residues. CDR3 nucleotide sequence: TGTGCCAGCAGGGGACTAGCAACAGATACGCAGTATTTT. Translation gives CASRGLATDTQYF.

The rearrangement joins TRBV3-1 (or the pseudogene TRBV3-2) to TRBJ2-5; D is uncertain. Per the germline V gene, CDR1 is LGHDT and CDR2 is YNNKEL (reference sequence). Trimming removed 3 bases at V and 2 bases at J, with 19 bases between. The CDR3 runs 17 residues. CDR3 amino acids: CASSHAGFSPLQETQYF. CDR3 DNA sequence: TGTGCCAGCAGCCACGCAGGCTTCAGTCCCTTGCAAGAGACCCAGTACTTC.

V usage is TRBV24-1 and J usage is TRBJ2-1; 7 positions agree with TRBD2. V dropped 4 bases and J dropped 5; count of bases not matched to a gene: 13. Germline V gives CDR1 KGHDR, CDR2 SFDVKD. The CDR3 extends over 17 amino acids. CDR3 bases: TGTGCCACCAGTGAACTCCCCGGACTAGGTACCCACAATGAGCAGTTCTTC. Residues: CATSELPGLGTHNEQFF.

This chain links TRBV28 with TRBJ2-1, with D possibly matching TRBD1 (6 bases). Trimming removed 7 bases from V and 0 bases from J, with 19 bases in between. CDR1 is MDHEN and CDR2 is SYDVKM in the germline V gene. This CDR3 is 17 amino acids long. The CDR3 bases are TGTGCCAGCACCCTGGTGGGGGCTGTAAGCTCCTACAATGAGCAGTTCTTC. Translating it yields CASTLVGAVSSYNEQFF.

The chain is built from TRBV11-1 and TRBJ2-2; possibly TRBD2 for D (6 bases). The CDR3 is made up of 15 amino acids. From germline, CDR1 is SGHAT and CDR2 FQDESV (reference sequence). V was trimmed by 2 bases and J by 6 bases, leaving 13 bases between them. CDR3 protein: CASSLWLEGPGELFF. The CDR3 region has the DNA TGTGCCAGCAGCTTATGGTTGGAGGGCCCCGGGGAGCTGTTTTTT.

The V and J genes are TRBV5-8 and TRBJ2-7; the match to TRBD2 covers 11 bases. V was clipped by 0 bases and J by 2 bases; unmatched bases: 1. The CDR3 is made up of 15 amino acids. Per germline, CDR1 SGHTS and CDR2 YDEGEE. In nucleotides, the CDR3 is TGTGCCAGCAGCTTGGGACTAGCGGGGACCTACGAGCAGTACTTC. The encoded protein is CASSLGLAGTYEQYF.

V and J are TRBV11-3 and TRBJ2-5; D possibly corresponds to TRBD2 (6 bases). Between the trimmed V and J ends, which lost 3 bases and 3 bases, there was a span of 8 bases. CDR3 length: 13 amino acids. Germline V gives CDR1 SGHNT, CDR2 YENEEA. CDR3 bases: TGTGCCAGCAGCTTTCGGGGGAAAGAGACCCAGTACTTC. Protein product: CASSFRGKETQYF.

The gene calls are TRBV7-9 and TRBJ2-7; D is ambiguous. CDR3 length: 11 amino acids. V was trimmed by 3 bases and J by 6 bases, leaving 6 bases between them. The germline CDR1 and CDR2 sequences are SEHNR and FQNEAQ (reference sequence). The CDR3 loop is CASSLGPEQYF. Here the CDR3 DNA reads TGTGCCAGCAGCTTGGGCCCCGAGCAGTACTTC. The variable domain in full, with the rest retrieved from reference TRBV7-9 and TRBJ2-7, is DTGVSQNPRHKITKRGQNVTFRCDPISEHNRLYWYRQTLGQGPEFLTYFQNEAQLEKSRLLSDRFSAERPKGSFSTLEIQRTEQGDSAMYLCASSLGPEQYFGPGTRLTVT.

The chain carries TRBV20-1 and TRBJ1-1, with D perhaps matching TRBD1 (6 bases). This CDR3 is 15 amino acids long. Germline V lookup: CDR1 DFQATT, CDR2 SNEGSKA (reference sequence). Deletions cut 3 bases from V and 4 bases from J, with 18 bases between. The CDR3 loop is CSASQGMGRGTEAFF. For the CDR3, the DNA is TGCAGTGCTAGTCAGGGGATGGGTCGGGGCACTGAAGCTTTCTTT.

V and J are TRBV7-2 and TRBJ2-7; 14 bases fit TRBD2. Trimming took 5 bases from V and 3 from J; bases not matched to a gene: 3. CDR3 length: 15 amino acids. The germline V gene has CDR1 SGHTA and CDR2 FQGNSA. The CDR3 region has the DNA TGTGCCAGCAGCCCCGGGACTAGCGGGAGCTACGAGCAGTACTTC. Amino acids: CASSPGTSGSYEQYF.

The chain has TRBV28 and TRBJ2-4; 8 bases are shared with TRBD2. The CDR3 loop spans 20 amino acids. Unmatched junction bases numbered 22, after V lost 6 bases and J lost 3 bases. CDR1 is MDHEN, CDR2 SYDVKM, per germline. CDR3 in amino acids: CASSREGSGPFRPGKNIQYF. DNA for the CDR3: TGTGCCAGCAGCCGGGAGGGTAGCGGGCCCTTCCGACCGGGCAAAAACATTCAGTACTTC. The whole variable domain, remainder taken from reference TRBV28 and TRBJ2-4, is DVKVTQSSRYLVKRTGEKVFLECVQDMDHENMFWYRQDPGLGLRLIYFSYDVKMKEKGDIPEGYSVSREKKERFSLILESASTNQTSMYLCASSREGSGPFRPGKNIQYFGAGTRLSVL.

The gene calls are TRBV19 and TRBJ1-4; D possibly corresponds to TRBD1 (5 bases). The CDR3 extends over 12 amino acids. Germline CDR1 is LNHDA and CDR2 is SQIVND (reference sequence). The germline V and J ends were trimmed by 9 bases and 4 bases, with 9 bases remaining between them. The CDR3 loop is CASRTHNEKLFF. CDR3 DNA sequence: TGTGCCAGCCGGACACATAATGAAAAACTGTTTTTT.